This TCR beta chain was sequenced for a study of blood T cells in healthy people across ages. Findings and caveats of the study: Long-lived and aged donors differed, with more naive CD4+ cells and higher diversity in the long-lived. The fall in TCR beta diversity per million T cells was roughly linear with age. Diversity figures derived from one million T cells were judged to underestimate the true value.

In this sample, this clonotype turned up many times. Its antigen is not known. Through a sample-barcoded 5' primer and a J-beta primer mix, a second PCR was run for roughly 6 to 12 cycles. TCRdb passed the 5' RACE reads through MiXCR, listing each CDR3 protein once. The repertoire holds over 1,500,000 distinct CDR3 sequences, with approximately 39% as singletons. V lost 4 bases and J lost 6, with 10 bases in between. This CDR3 has 12 residues. This receptor was identified in a human donor in good health. The genes are TRBV12-3 or TRBV12-4 and TRBJ2-7; D call uncertain. Sequencing was carried out using blood. CDR3 sequence: CASSSTTLEQYF. CDR3 bases: TGTGCCAGCAGTTCCACCACTCTCGAGCAGTACTTC.